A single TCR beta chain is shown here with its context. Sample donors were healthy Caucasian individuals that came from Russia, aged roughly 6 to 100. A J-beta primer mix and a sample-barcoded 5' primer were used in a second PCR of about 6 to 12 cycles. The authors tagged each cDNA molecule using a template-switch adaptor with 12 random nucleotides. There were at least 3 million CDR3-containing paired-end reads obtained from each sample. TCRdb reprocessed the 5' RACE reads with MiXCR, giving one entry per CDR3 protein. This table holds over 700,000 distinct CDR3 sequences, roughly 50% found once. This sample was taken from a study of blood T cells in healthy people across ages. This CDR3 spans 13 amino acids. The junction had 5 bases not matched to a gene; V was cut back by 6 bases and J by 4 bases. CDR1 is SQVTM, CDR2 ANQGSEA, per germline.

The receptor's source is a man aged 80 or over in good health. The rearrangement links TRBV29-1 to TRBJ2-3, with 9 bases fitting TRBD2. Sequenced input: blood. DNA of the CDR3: TGCAGCGTGTGCGGGAGGGCCTCAGATACGCAGTATTTT. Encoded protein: CSVCGRASDTQYF.